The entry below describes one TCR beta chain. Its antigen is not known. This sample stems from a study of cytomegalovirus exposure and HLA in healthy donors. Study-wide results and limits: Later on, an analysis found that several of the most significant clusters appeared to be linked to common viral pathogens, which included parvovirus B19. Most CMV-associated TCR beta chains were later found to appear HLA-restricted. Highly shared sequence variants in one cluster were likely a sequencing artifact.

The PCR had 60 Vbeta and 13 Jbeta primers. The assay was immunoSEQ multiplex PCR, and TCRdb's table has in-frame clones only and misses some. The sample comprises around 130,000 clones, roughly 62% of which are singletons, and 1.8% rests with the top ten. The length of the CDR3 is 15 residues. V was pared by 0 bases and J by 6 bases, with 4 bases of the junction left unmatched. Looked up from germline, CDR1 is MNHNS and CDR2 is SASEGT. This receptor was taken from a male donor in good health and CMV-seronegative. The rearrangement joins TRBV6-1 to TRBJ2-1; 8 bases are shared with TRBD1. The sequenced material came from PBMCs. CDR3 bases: TGTGCCAGCAGTGAAGCGAGGACAGGGCCCAATGAGCAGTTCTTC. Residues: CASSEARTGPNEQFF.